The clone carrying this TCR beta chain is judged medium-sized. Its antigen is undetermined. The data belong to a study of metastatic and nonmetastatic thyroid tumors. Study-wide background: Blood and tumor or nodule tissue repertoires from malignant and benign thyroid patients were compared. Findings and limits, study-wide: Significantly greater TCR beta diversity was reportedly found in malignant thyroid tumors than in benign nodules (in blood and tumor).

No treatment of any kind had been given to any patient before thyroid surgery. TCRdb reprocessed the PCR reads via MiXCR. The sample lists around 34,000 clones, about 20% occurring once. This TCR was recovered from a male donor with papillary thyroid cancer or a benign thyroid nodule (not recorded which). Some clones in this sample may be carry-over from other donors' samples. Source material: tumor tissue.

CDR3 coding DNA: TGTGCCACCAGCCTGGGTAGGAGCTACACCTTC. Encoded protein: CATSLGRSYTF. This chain links TRBV24-1 with TRBJ1-2; D is undetermined. Germline CDR1 reads KGHDR; CDR2 reads SFDVKD. The germline V and J ends were trimmed by 7 bases and 9 bases, with 11 bases remaining between them. The CDR3 covers 11 residues.